The 28 T cell receptor beta chains presented below share a single source sample, sequenced in a study of blood T cell repertoires in COVID-19 (dated by TCRdb to between 2020 and 2021). The library relied on the immunoSEQ multiplex PCR assay. TCRdb obtained this table from immuneACCESS and retained in-frame rearrangements with V and J assigned. These tables miss some clones; where compared with another copy, unresolved V genes account for less than half of the shortfall, and the remainder is unexplained. The sample yields around 180,000 clones; 84% were counted once. The ten largest make up 12% of the sample. The sequencing sample was made of PBMCs or T cells enriched from blood (not recorded which). These receptors all stem from a man aged 50-60 years who had recovered from COVID-19.

The chain recombines TRBV6-1 with TRBJ2-4; 7 positions agree with TRBD2. V shed 3 bases and J 2 bases; nucleotides not matched to a gene: 7. CDR3 length: 16 residues. Germline lookup yields CDR1 MNHNS and CDR2 SASEGT. DNA for the CDR3: TGTGCCAGCAGTGATTGGGGGGGTGCCCCCAAAAACATTCAGTACTTC. This encodes CASSDWGGAPKNIQYF.

The chain has TRBV24-1 and TRBJ2-2; possibly TRBD1 for D (6 bases). Germline values: CDR1 KGHDR, CDR2 SFDVKD. This CDR3 is 14 amino acids long. V was trimmed by 5 bases and J by 6 bases, leaving 12 bases between them. The CDR3 sequence: CATSAQGLAGELFF. The CDR3 DNA reads TGTGCCACCAGTGCACAGGGTCTAGCCGGGGAGCTGTTTTTT.

This clone was recorded once. The rearrangement joins TRBV28 to TRBJ1-5; D unclear. This CDR3 has 13 residues. Trimming cost V 5 bases and J 3 bases, with 8 bases left between them. Germline V gene lookup returns CDR1 MDHEN and CDR2 SYDVKM. The CDR3 sequence is CASSQSANQPQHF. The CDR3 DNA is TGTGCCAGCAGTCAGAGCGCCAATCAGCCCCAGCATTTT.

The chain has TRBV5-1 and TRBJ1-2, with D tentatively TRBD1 (6 bases). V gave up 2 bases and J gave up 8 bases, with 16 bases separating them. Germline values: CDR1 SGHRS, CDR2 YFSETQ. This CDR3 has 14 residues. CDR3 in DNA: TGCGCCAGCAGCTTCGGACAGACCGCAGGAGGCTACACCTTC. Translating it yields CASSFGQTAGGYTF.

The chain employs TRBV5-6 and TRBJ1-2; maybe TRBD1 (6 bases). The V gene lost 7 bases and the J gene lost 2 bases, with 12 bases spanning the gap. Germline CDR1 reads SGHDT; CDR2 reads YYEEEE. The CDR3 has 13 amino acids. CDR3 region: CASGNRVNYGYTF. In DNA, the CDR3 is TGTGCCAGCGGGAACAGGGTAAACTATGGCTACACCTTC.

The rearrangement uses TRBV10-3 and TRBJ2-3, with 11 bases that match TRBD2. The junction had 9 bases not matched to a gene; V was cut back by 10 bases and J by 6 bases. CDR3 length equals 14 residues. Germline lookup yields CDR1 ENHRY and CDR2 SYGVKD. CDR3 amino acids: CATLSGTSGDTQYF. CDR3 DNA: TGTGCCACTCTATCCGGGACTAGCGGTGATACGCAGTATTTT.

The rearrangement joins TRBV5-4 to TRBJ2-1; D possibly corresponds to TRBD1 (6 bases). Germline V gene sequence: CDR1 SGHNT, CDR2 YYREEE (reference sequence). This CDR3 has 15 residues. The V end was cut by 4 bases, the J end by 10 bases, with 21 bases between. CDR3: CASSPGRTAQGEQFF. The CDR3 nucleotides are TGTGCCAGCAGCCCGGGACGAACCGCCCAGGGGGAGCAGTTCTTC. Full variable domain (rest looked up from reference TRBV5-4 and TRBJ2-1): ETGVTQSPTHLIKTRGQQVTLRCSSQSGHNTVSWYQQALGQGPQFIFQYYREEENGRGNFPPRFSGLQFPNYSSELNVNALELDDSALYLCASSPGRTAQGEQFFGPGTRLTVL.

The chain employs TRBV3-1 (or the pseudogene TRBV3-2) and TRBJ1-1, with D uncertain. The V gene lost 0 bases and the J gene lost 10 bases, with 6 bases spanning the gap. Germline loops: CDR1 LGHDT, CDR2 YNNKEL (reference sequence). CDR3 length: 11 amino acids. In nucleotides, the CDR3 is TGTGCCAGCAGCCAAGATCGGGTAGCTTTCTTT. Translated, it gives CASSQDRVAFF.

V and J are TRBV2 and TRBJ1-6; possibly TRBD1 for D (5 bases). Germline V lookup: CDR1 SNHLY, CDR2 FYNNEI. This CDR3 is built from 13 residues. The ends were cut back, 6 bases at V and 8 bases at J, with 11 bases in the middle. CDR3 sequence: CASRFREHSPLHF. The DNA for the CDR3 is TGTGCCAGCAGATTCAGGGAACATTCACCCCTCCACTTT.

The chain has TRBV6-6 and TRBJ2-7, with 7 bases aligning to TRBD2. V was pared by 6 bases and J by 4 bases, with 6 bases of the junction left unmatched. Germline loops: CDR1 MNHNY, CDR2 SVGAGI (reference sequence). This CDR3 contains 13 residues. CDR3 loop: CASRAGFRYEQYF. In nucleotides, the CDR3 is TGTGCCAGCAGAGCGGGGTTCAGGTACGAGCAGTACTTC.

The chain carries TRBV7-9 and TRBJ1-2; D is possibly TRBD1 (5 bases). CDR1 SEHNR and CDR2 FQNEAQ come from the germline V gene (reference sequence). Trimming stripped 1 base from V and 4 bases from J, with 10 bases between. The CDR3 is 14 amino acids. CDR3 DNA: TGTGCCAGCAGCTTAGGGACAACCCTCTATGGCTACACCTTC. Encoded protein: CASSLGTTLYGYTF.

The rearrangement uses TRBV7-9 and TRBJ2-7, with 8 bases that match TRBD2. Germline assignment: CDR1 SEHNR and CDR2 FQNEAQ (reference sequence). V lost 1 base and J lost 0; bases outside the gene matches: 2. This CDR3 spans 15 amino acids. CDR3 DNA sequence: TGTGCCAGCAGCTTAGACGCGGGGGGCTCCTACGAGCAGTACTTC. Protein: CASSLDAGGSYEQYF.

This clone was seen once. The chain links TRBV19 to TRBJ1-1, with D possibly matching TRBD1 (5 bases). Germline V gene sequence: CDR1 LNHDA, CDR2 SQIVND (reference sequence). V was shortened by 9 bases and J by 5 bases, with 16 bases between the two germline ends. The CDR3 extends over 13 amino acids. The CDR3 sequence: CARWGSLSTEAFF. The CDR3 nucleotides are TGTGCCAGGTGGGGCAGCTTGAGTACTGAAGCTTTCTTT.

The DNA of the CDR3 is TGTGCCAGCAGTTACGGGGAGAGGTATGGCTACACCTTC. Its protein is CASSYGERYGYTF. This rearrangement joins TRBV6-6 to TRBJ1-2; no firm D call. The CDR3 spans 13 residues. CDR1 is MNHNY, CDR2 SVGAGI, per germline (reference sequence). The V end lost 2 bases, the J end lost 5 bases, and 9 bases lay between the germline ends.

The chain is built from TRBV6-6 and TRBJ1-2; 9 bases map to TRBD1. J gave up 8 bases and V 7 bases, and 8 bases lay outside the gene matches. This CDR3 has 13 residues. The germline gives CDR1 MNHNY, CDR2 SVGAGI (reference sequence). CDR3 sequence: CASKYGQGKGYTF. The DNA for the CDR3 is TGTGCCAGCAAATACGGACAGGGGAAGGGCTACACCTTC.

The chain is built from TRBV7-2 and TRBJ2-7, with TRBD1 as a possible D gene (5 bases). CDR3 length: 13 residues. The V gene lost 5 bases and the J gene lost 1 base, with 9 bases spanning the gap. Germline V gene data show CDR1 as SGHTA and CDR2 as FQGNSA. The CDR3 protein is CASSRWTSYEQYF. CDR3 nucleotide sequence: TGTGCCAGCAGCCGTTGGACATCCTACGAGCAGTACTTC.

The chain employs TRBV2 and TRBJ1-1, with D tentatively TRBD1 (6 bases). Germline CDR1 reads SNHLY; CDR2 reads FYNNEI. CDR3 length: 14 amino acids. Deletions cut 6 bases from V and 1 base from J, with 12 bases between. The CDR3: CASRGGGTNTEAFF. As DNA, the CDR3 is TGTGCCAGCAGGGGAGGGGGGACGAACACTGAAGCTTTCTTT.

V and J are TRBV5-4 and TRBJ2-1; maybe TRBD1 (6 bases). CDR3 length: 15 residues. Trimming took 3 bases from V and 5 from J, leaving 15 bases between them. Germline values: CDR1 SGHNT, CDR2 YYREEE (reference sequence). CDR3 sequence: CASSYPGQINNEQFF. CDR3 nucleotide sequence: TGTGCCAGCAGCTACCCTGGACAGATTAACAATGAGCAGTTCTTC.

The V gene is TRBV30, the J gene TRBJ1-5; D is unclear. Deletions cut 0 bases from V and 7 bases from J, with 10 bases between. This CDR3 has 13 residues. The V gene's germline CDR1 is GTSNPN and CDR2 SVGIG (reference sequence). The CDR3 region has the DNA TGTGCCTGGAGTGTAGCGGCGGGGCAGCCCCAGCATTTT. It encodes CAWSVAAGQPQHF.

J is TRBJ2-3 and V is TRBV4-2; D not resolved. The CDR3 is 15 amino acids. Germline CDR1 is LGHNA and CDR2 is YNFKEQ. Trimming took off 2 bases at V and 6 bases at J, with 15 bases between the two ends. The CDR3 here is CASSQRGVDSDTQYF. CDR3 nucleotide sequence: TGTGCCAGCAGCCAAAGAGGTGTCGATTCGGATACGCAGTATTTT.

This clone has only one observation. The CDR3 reads CASSSLLNTEAFF. DNA for the CDR3: TGTGCCAGCAGCTCTCTACTGAACACTGAAGCTTTCTTT. The chain combines TRBV7-6 with TRBJ1-1; D gene uncertain. Germline CDR1 and CDR2: SGHVS and FNYEAQ. The CDR3 contains 13 residues. V lost 4 bases to trimming and J lost 0 bases, with 6 bases between them.

This chain uses TRBV11-2 with TRBJ1-4, with a weak D call TRBD1 (6 bases). V lost 5 bases and J lost 3, with 10 bases in between. This CDR3 has 14 amino acids. Germline loops: CDR1 SGHAT, CDR2 FQNNGV. This CDR3 is CASSTGLANEKLFF. The CDR3 coding sequence is TGTGCCAGCAGCACAGGGTTAGCTAATGAAAAACTGTTTTTT.

The rearrangement links TRBV30 to TRBJ1-2, with D hard to call. Germline assignment: CDR1 GTSNPN and CDR2 SVGIG (reference sequence). The CDR3 runs to 13 residues. The germline V and J ends were trimmed by 0 bases and 8 bases, with 13 bases remaining between them. The CDR3 DNA sequence: TGTGCCTGGAGTGTAAGCGAATCGGGGGGCTACACCTTC. It specifies CAWSVSESGGYTF.

The V and J genes are TRBV7-6 and TRBJ2-7, with TRBD2 matching 11 bases. The CDR3 extends over 19 amino acids. The V segment lost 0 bases and the J segment 2 bases; nucleotides outside the gene matches: 12. Germline loops: CDR1 SGHVS, CDR2 FNYEAQ. CDR3 in amino acids: CASSLALPGYSGGAYEQYF. The CDR3 DNA reads as TGTGCCAGCAGCTTAGCCCTTCCCGGATATAGCGGGGGGGCCTACGAGCAGTACTTC.

This clone was seen only once. The CDR3 loop is CASSLGERESRNEQFF. For the CDR3, the DNA is TGTGCCAGCAGCTTAGGAGAGCGAGAATCTAGGAATGAGCAGTTCTTC. The genes are TRBV11-3 and TRBJ2-1, with D unclear. Trimming took off 1 base at V and 7 bases at J, with 17 bases between the two ends. The CDR3 runs to 16 residues. In germline, CDR1 is SGHNT, CDR2 YENEEA.

The chain employs TRBV6-5 and TRBJ2-5; no definite D call. Trimming took off 4 bases at V and 0 bases at J, with 9 bases between the two ends. The germline V gene encodes CDR1 MNHEY and CDR2 SVGAGI. This CDR3 spans 14 amino acids. The CDR3 loop reads CASSSTPYQETQYF. CDR3 bases: TGTGCCAGCAGTTCAACACCGTACCAAGAGACCCAGTACTTC.

Remarks on this clone: At the DNA level, this CDR3 is encoded by other sequences in the same sample as well. V and J are TRBV3-1 (or the pseudogene TRBV3-2) and TRBJ2-3, with D uncertain. The V gene lost 1 base and the J gene lost 4 bases, with 3 bases spanning the gap. Germline-derived CDR1 and CDR2 are LGHDT and YNNKEL (reference sequence). There are 12 residues in the CDR3. The CDR3 sequence: CASSQVADTQYF. CDR3 nucleotide sequence: TGTGCCAGCAGCCAAGTCGCAGATACGCAGTATTTT.

This chain joins TRBV4-1 and TRBJ1-5; no reliable D call. Per germline, CDR1 MGHRA and CDR2 YSYEKL. The length of the CDR3 is 15 residues. V was pared by 2 bases and J by 7 bases, with 15 bases between. For the CDR3, the DNA is TGCGCCAGCAGCCAAATACCCGGGGAAGGGCAGCCCCAGCATTTT. Its translation: CASSQIPGEGQPQHF.